This TCR beta chain was recorded in a study of blood T cell repertoires in COVID-19. Study overall: Acute-phase and convalescent COVID-19 samples originated in the United States, Italy and Spain. PBMCs, B-cell-depleted T cells, or T cells were the source of the cDNA or gDNA that made up the material.

In the study's own analysis: For nucleated cells, counts were estimated from reference gene primer amplification. Profiling relied on immunoSEQ multiplex PCR, and the TCRdb table lists in-frame clones only, not all of them. V, J and clone size are those of that table, while D and trimming were read from the DNA. The sample shows 150,000 to 200,000 clones, 70% to 90% of them seen only once. V lost 1 base and J lost 2, with 9 bases in between. The CDR3 is made up of 14 amino acids. Per the germline V gene, CDR1 is SGHRS and CDR2 is YFSETQ. Sample: peripheral blood. The rearrangement joins TRBV5-1 to TRBJ1-2, with D uncertain. This clonotype was sampled from a man between 40 and 49 years old with active or convalescent COVID-19. The CDR3, as DNA: TGCGCCAGCAGCTTGTTAGAGGCGAACTATGGCTACACCTTC. Residues: CASSLLEANYGYTF. Drawing the rest from reference TRBV5-1 and TRBJ1-2, the complete variable domain is KAGVTQTPRYLIKTRGQQVTLSCSPISGHRSVSWYQQTPGQGLQFLFEYFSETQRNKGNFPGRFSGRQFSNSRSEMNVSTLELGDSALYLCASSLLEANYGYTFGSGTRLTVV.